The present T cell receptor beta chain was sequenced within a study of T cell clonotyping in hematopoietic cell transplantation. General observations from the study: Broader posttransplant TCR repertoire diversity was predicted by graft donor and pretransplant recipient Inverse Simpson Index values.

TCRdb's copy holds only in-frame clones and misses some; the assay was immunoSEQ multiplex PCR. There are 12,000 to 15,000 clones in the sample; 95% to 98% occur only once, and 4.2% lies in the top ten. CDR1 is LNHDA and CDR2 is SQIVND in the germline V gene (reference sequence). The CDR3 spans 15 residues. V was trimmed by 3 bases and J by 5 bases, leaving 11 bases between them. Recipients were bled about 28 days pretransplant and at posttransplant days 30, 100, 180. This clone was observed once. Its target is unknown. Sequenced material: peripheral blood mononuclear cells, taken 30 days after allogeneic stem cell transplant. This chain links TRBV19 with TRBJ1-6, with D maybe TRBD1 (6 bases). This receptor was identified in a female patient in her forties or fifties who had an allogeneic stem cell transplant from an unrelated donor, so T cells may come from the graft donor. Some clones in this sample may be carry-over from other donors' samples. CDR3 sequence (DNA): TGTGCCAGTAGTATTGGGGGCTCTAATAATTCACCCCTCCACTTT. Its translation: CASSIGGSNNSPLHF.